This TCR beta chain came from a study of blood T cell repertoires in COVID-19. Study background: Samples taken during acute and convalescent COVID-19 were collected in the United States, Italy and Spain. Sample material is recorded as cDNA or gDNA derived from T cells, B-cell-depleted T cells, or PBMCs.

The CDR3 contains 17 residues. Germline trimming cut 1 base from V and 0 bases from J; bases unmatched to any gene: 3. Germline CDR1 MNHEY, CDR2 SMNVEV (reference sequence). Original handling: By means of reference gene primer amplification, nucleated cell counts were estimated. Clones were sequenced by immunoSEQ multiplex PCR, and TCRdb holds only the in-frame ones, with some missing. Clone size and V and J calls were adopted from that table, with D and trimming inferred from the DNA. Among 53,000 or so clones listed, 79% were seen once. Specimen: peripheral blood. This rearrangement joins TRBV27 to TRBJ2-1; 10 bases agree with TRBD2. The sequence was obtained from a man aged 55 to 70 with acute or convalescent COVID-19. CDR3 protein: CASSLWTSGSSYNEQFF. The CDR3 nucleotides read TGTGCCAGCAGTTTATGGACTAGCGGAAGCTCCTACAATGAGCAGTTCTTC.